Below, one T cell receptor (beta chain) is given with its context. This may stem from a read error, because a much larger clone lies one nucleotide away. The length of the CDR3 is 21 residues. Looked up from germline, CDR1 is MGHRA and CDR2 is YSYEKL. V shed 0 bases, J shed 2 bases, and the junction held 17 bases outside the gene matches. The data stem from a study of blood T cells in healthy people across ages. The authors ran a second PCR of roughly 6 to 11 cycles using a sample-barcoded 5' primer and a J-beta primer mix. TCRdb reanalysed the 5' RACE reads using MiXCR and keeps one entry per CDR3 protein. The sample contains about 670,000 distinct CDR3 sequences, 40% to 65% of which appear only once.

The chain recombines TRBV4-1 with TRBJ2-4; 9 bases match TRBD2. The receptor was isolated from a woman over 75 in good health. The sample comprised blood. The CDR3, as DNA: TGCGCCAGCAGCCAAGATAACGCGGGAGGGCCAGCCCTTCGGACCAAAAACATTCAGTACTTC. It specifies CASSQDNAGGPALRTKNIQYF.